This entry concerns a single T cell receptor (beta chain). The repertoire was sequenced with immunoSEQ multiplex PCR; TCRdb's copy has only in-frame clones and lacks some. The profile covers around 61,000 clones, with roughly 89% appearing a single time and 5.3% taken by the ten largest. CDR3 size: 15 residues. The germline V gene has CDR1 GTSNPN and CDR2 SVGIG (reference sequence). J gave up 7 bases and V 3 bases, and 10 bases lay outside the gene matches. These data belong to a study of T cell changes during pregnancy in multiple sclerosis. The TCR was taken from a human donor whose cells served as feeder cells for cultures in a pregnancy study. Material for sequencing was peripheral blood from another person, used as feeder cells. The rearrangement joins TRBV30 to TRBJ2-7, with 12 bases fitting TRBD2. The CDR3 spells CAWRSPTSGSGEQYF. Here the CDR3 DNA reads TGTGCCTGGAGGTCTCCGACTAGCGGGAGTGGAGAGCAGTACTTC.